What follows are 17 T cell receptor beta chains derived from one specimen sequenced in a study of OX40 agonist ivuxolimab in advanced cancers. Produced via immunoSEQ multiplex PCR; TCRdb's table is partial and in-frame only. The table shows approximately 42,000 clones, with about 81% occurring only once. The sequences come from CD4+ or CD8+ T cells sorted from blood, collected in a trial of the OX40 agonist ivuxolimab. The origin of the receptors is an adult with an advanced solid tumor such as melanoma, head and neck, liver or kidney cancer.

The V call is TRBV11-3, the J call TRBJ2-1, with D possibly TRBD2 on 5 matching bases. Germline lookup yields CDR1 SGHNT and CDR2 YENEEA. V dropped 5 bases and J dropped 6 bases, with 14 bases sitting between them. This CDR3 region has 14 residues. CDR3 nucleotide sequence: TGTGCCAGCAGCCCCGGGAATGCCGGCAATGAGCAGTTCTTC. This translates into CASSPGNAGNEQFF. The full variable domain, rest sourced from reference TRBV11-3 and TRBJ2-1, is EAGVVQSPRYKIIEKKQPVAFWCNPISGHNTLYWYLQNLGQGPELLIRYENEEAVDDSQLPKDRFSAERLKGVDSTLKIQPAELGDSAVYLCASSPGNAGNEQFFGPGTRLTVL.

The J gene is TRBJ1-1, the V gene TRBV6-6, with 7 positions matching TRBD1. This CDR3 is 13 amino acids long. V was clipped by 2 bases and J by 7 bases; unmatched bases: 4. Germline V gene data show CDR1 as MNHNY and CDR2 as SVGAGI (reference sequence). The CDR3 here is CASSYGRDSEAFF. The CDR3 coding sequence is TGTGCCAGCAGTTACGGTCGGGACAGTGAAGCTTTCTTT.

This chain uses TRBV5-1 with TRBJ1-1; the D is unclear. Germline assignment: CDR1 SGHRS and CDR2 YFSETQ. V was pared by 2 bases and J by 5 bases, with 10 bases between. This CDR3 region has 13 residues. In DNA form, the CDR3 reads TGCGCCAGCAGCTTCGGTGCTGAAACTGAAGCTTTCTTT. Amino acids: CASSFGAETEAFF.

In its sample, this clone is medium-sized. The V and J genes are TRBV9 and TRBJ2-1; 9 positions agree with TRBD1. Germline V gene sequence: CDR1 SGDLS, CDR2 YYNGEE. After removal of 4 bases from V and 9 bases from J, the junction contained 11 bases not matched to a gene. This CDR3 is built from 15 residues. DNA for the CDR3: TGTGCCAGCAGCCTTACAGGGGGCGATTTTGGTGAGCAGTTCTTC. Translating gives CASSLTGGDFGEQFF.

The chain joins TRBV5-1 to TRBJ1-2, with D perhaps TRBD1 (6 bases). Germline lookup yields CDR1 SGHRS and CDR2 YFSETQ. The CDR3 length is 14 residues. V was cut by 4 bases and J by 6 bases, with 16 bases left in between. In DNA, the CDR3 is TGCGCCAGCAGCCCTGGGGGCCAGTATAATGGCTACACCTTC. Translated, it gives CASSPGGQYNGYTF.

The chain recombines TRBV2 with TRBJ2-2; D remains ambiguous. The CDR3 is 13 residues long. V lost 6 bases, J lost 1 base, and 6 bases lay in between. Germline-derived CDR1 and CDR2 are SNHLY and FYNNEI. The CDR3 protein is CASSRGNTGELFF. CDR3 bases: TGTGCCAGCAGCCGTGGGAACACCGGGGAGCTGTTTTTT.

V gene TRBV11-2 combines with J gene TRBJ1-5; D call uncertain. CDR1 and CDR2 (germline): SGHAT, FQNNGV. There are 17 residues in the CDR3. V lost 0 bases, J lost 2 bases, and 14 bases lay in between. The DNA of the CDR3 is TGTGCCAGCAGCTTAGATTTCCGGGGTACCGGCAATCAGCCCCAGCATTTT. It specifies CASSLDFRGTGNQPQHF. Using reference TRBV11-2 and TRBJ1-5 for the parts outside the CDR3, the full variable domain is EAGVAQSPRYKIIEKRQSVAFWCNPISGHATLYWYQQILGQGPKLLIQFQNNGVVDDSQLPKDRFSAERLKGVDSTLKIQPAKLEDSAVYLCASSLDFRGTGNQPQHFGDGTRLSIL.

The chain carries TRBV29-1 and TRBJ2-3; no clear D. The germline CDR1 and CDR2 sequences are SQVTM and ANQGSEA. V was trimmed by 6 bases and J by 6 bases, leaving 10 bases between them. The CDR3 sequence is 11 residues long. CDR3 amino acids: CSVRLLDTQYF. The CDR3 DNA follows: TGCAGCGTAAGGCTCCTGGATACGCAGTATTTT.

The chain joins TRBV5-1 to TRBJ1-2; D unresolved. This CDR3 contains 15 residues. V lost 7 bases to trimming and J lost 0 bases, with 16 bases between them. Germline V gives CDR1 SGHRS, CDR2 YFSETQ. CDR3: CASRGNRGSNYGYTF. The CDR3 DNA reads as TGCGCCAGCCGCGGAAACAGAGGTTCTAACTATGGCTACACCTTC.

The CDR3 DNA follows: TGTGCCAGCAGCTTACAGGGGGGAGGGGAATATGGCTACACCTTC. Its translation is CASSLQGGGEYGYTF. The chain carries TRBV5-4 and TRBJ1-2, with 8 bases fitting TRBD1. Germline loops: CDR1 SGHNT, CDR2 YYREEE (reference sequence). The trim removed 2 bases at V and 5 bases at J, leaving 8 bases unmatched. This CDR3 contains 15 residues.

V usage is TRBV18 and J usage is TRBJ2-7; 7 bases fit TRBD1. The CDR3 covers 15 residues. Germline loops: CDR1 KGHSH, CDR2 LQKENI. V trimming: 4 bases; J trimming: 0 bases; junction bases outside the gene matches: 6. The CDR3 nucleotides read TGTGCCAGCTCACAAGGACAGGTGAGCTCCTACGAGCAGTACTTC. It is translated as CASSQGQVSSYEQYF.

The chain couples TRBV5-4 to TRBJ1-2; D is perhaps TRBD1 (6 bases). Germline V gene lookup returns CDR1 SGHNT and CDR2 YYREEE (reference sequence). V was pared by 4 bases and J by 3 bases, with 16 bases between. The CDR3 sequence is 15 residues long. The CDR3: CASSPPGGRDYGYTF. The CDR3 DNA reads as TGTGCCAGCAGCCCTCCCGGGGGCCGGGACTATGGCTACACCTTC.

This clone occurred once. The chain couples TRBV5-4 to TRBJ1-2; TRBD1 matches 8 bases. Unmatched junction bases numbered 12, after V lost 5 bases and J lost 6 bases. CDR1 is SGHNT, CDR2 YYREEE, per germline (reference sequence). The CDR3 is 15 amino acids. CDR3 sequence: CASSPRDRSFDGYTF. Here the CDR3 DNA reads TGTGCCAGCAGTCCGAGGGACAGGAGTTTCGATGGCTACACCTTC.

This chain joins TRBV2 and TRBJ2-3; the D is unclear. V gave up 6 bases and J gave up 6 bases, with 10 bases separating them. Per the germline V gene, CDR1 is SNHLY and CDR2 is FYNNEI. The CDR3 contains 12 residues. CDR3 nucleotides: TGTGCCAGCAGCCAAGGGCTCGATACGCAGTATTTT. Translated, it gives CASSQGLDTQYF.

The CDR3 protein is CASSAGIAGNEQFF. The CDR3 region has the DNA TGTGCCAGCAGCGCGGGGATAGCGGGAAATGAGCAGTTCTTC. The chain employs TRBV7-7 and TRBJ2-1, with 8 bases lining up with TRBD2. The germline V gene has CDR1 SSHAT and CDR2 FNYEAQ (reference sequence). V was clipped by 5 bases and J by 7 bases; unmatched bases: 7. The CDR3 is 14 residues long.

The chain couples TRBV5-1 to TRBJ2-7; 9 bases are shared with TRBD2. Germline V lookup: CDR1 SGHRS, CDR2 YFSETQ. CDR3 length: 15 amino acids. The V and J ends lost 4 bases and 4 bases, in that order; junction bases with no gene match: 9. CDR3 DNA: TGCGCCAGCAGCGATTTAGCGGGAGTGGAATACGAGCAGTACTTC. Protein: CASSDLAGVEYEQYF. The full variable domain, in which reference TRBV5-1 and TRBJ2-7 provide the parts outside the CDR3, is KAGVTQTPRYLIKTRGQQVTLSCSPISGHRSVSWYQQTPGQGLQFLFEYFSETQRNKGNFPGRFSGRQFSNSRSEMNVSTLELGDSALYLCASSDLAGVEYEQYFGPGTRLTVT.

The chain employs TRBV7-9 and TRBJ2-3; D is perhaps TRBD1 (6 bases). Germline V gene sequence: CDR1 SEHNR, CDR2 FQNEAQ (reference sequence). Trimming took off 4 bases at V and 2 bases at J, with 13 bases between the two ends. The CDR3 loop spans 15 amino acids. CDR3 nucleotide sequence: TGTGCCAGCAGCTCGGGACATAGCTCCACAGATACGCAGTATTTT. Protein sequence: CASSSGHSSTDTQYF.